Each of the 8 T cell receptor beta chains below was sequenced from the same sample in a study of shared clonotypes between healthy human individuals. This table comes from immunoSEQ multiplex PCR, and its TCRdb copy is limited to in-frame clones, with some not included. The sample comprises roughly 330,000 clones, over 65% of which are singletons, and 10% to 13% rests with the top ten. Material for sequencing was memory CD4+ T cells sorted from blood. Sample subset: CD45RA-negative fraction. Every receptor here comes from a young man in good health.

This clone was seen more than once but under ten times. For the CDR3, the DNA is TGTGCCAGCAGCCTACGCAGGAACACTGAAGCTTTCTTT. Translated: CASSLRRNTEAFF. This rearrangement joins TRBV14 to TRBJ1-1; D remains unclear. Per the germline V gene, CDR1 is SGHDN and CDR2 is FVKESK. The CDR3 has 13 residues. The V end was cut by 4 bases, the J end by 1 base, with 7 bases between.

The chain recombines TRBV4-3 with TRBJ2-3; 16 bases are a match to TRBD2. J was trimmed by 4 bases and V by 6 bases; bases with no gene match: 4. Germline V lookup: CDR1 LGHNA, CDR2 YSLEER. The CDR3 extends over 16 amino acids. This chain's CDR3 is CASRGLAGGPPDTQYF. The CDR3 DNA is TGCGCCAGCAGGGGACTAGCGGGAGGGCCCCCAGATACGCAGTATTTT.

This clone was observed a single time. The chain employs TRBV10-1 and TRBJ2-5; 9 bases are a match to TRBD2. This CDR3 is 14 amino acids long. Trimming took 7 bases from V and 7 from J; bases not matched to a gene: 10. In germline, CDR1 is WNHNN, CDR2 SYGVQD (reference sequence). CDR3 protein: CASKPSGNSGTQYF. CDR3 coding DNA: TGCGCCAGCAAACCTAGCGGGAATTCTGGGACCCAGTACTTC.

This clone was recorded a few times. This sequence joins TRBV9 and TRBJ1-3, with TRBD1 matching over 7 bases. Germline CDR1 SGDLS, CDR2 YYNGEE. CDR3 length: 15 amino acids. V trimming: 3 bases; J trimming: 6 bases; junction bases outside the gene matches: 9. The CDR3 DNA is TGTGCCAGCAGCGCCCTACAGGGGAAGCAAAACACCATATATTTT. Translated, it gives CASSALQGKQNTIYF.

This clone was seen only a few times. The chain links TRBV10-3 to TRBJ2-6, with TRBD1 matching over 9 bases. The CDR3 runs to 18 residues. Germline CDR1 ENHRY, CDR2 SYGVKD. V shed 2 bases and J 2 bases; nucleotides not matched to a gene: 7. The CDR3 DNA sequence: TGTGCCATCAGTGAGCCCGGGACAGGGTGGCCTGGGGCCAACGTCCTGACTTTC. Protein product: CAISEPGTGWPGANVLTF.

The rearrangement links TRBV28 to TRBJ1-2, with D hard to call. Trimming cost V 10 bases and J 8 bases, with 14 bases left between them. CDR1 MDHEN and CDR2 SYDVKM come from the germline V gene. The CDR3 totals 11 residues. CDR3 in amino acids: CATSSPGGYTF. The CDR3 nucleotides read TGTGCCACCTCTTCGCCTGGCGGCTACACCTTC.

The chain has TRBV29-1 and TRBJ2-7, with 9 bases lining up with TRBD2. The germline V gene encodes CDR1 SQVTM and CDR2 ANQGSEA. CDR3 length equals 15 residues. V trimming: 3 bases; J trimming: 1 base; junction bases outside the gene matches: 7. The CDR3 region has the DNA TGCAGCGTTGATAAGGCGGCGGGAGGGTCCTACGAGCAGTACTTC. As protein: CSVDKAAGGSYEQYF.

The CDR3 protein is CASSHGQNYGYTF. CDR3 bases: TGTGCCAGCAGCCATGGACAGAACTATGGCTACACCTTC. The chain combines TRBV7-9 with TRBJ1-2, with D maybe TRBD1 (6 bases). Germline CDR1 reads SEHNR; CDR2 reads FQNEAQ (reference sequence). The V end lost 5 bases, the J end lost 2 bases, and 9 bases lay between the germline ends. CDR3 length: 13 amino acids.